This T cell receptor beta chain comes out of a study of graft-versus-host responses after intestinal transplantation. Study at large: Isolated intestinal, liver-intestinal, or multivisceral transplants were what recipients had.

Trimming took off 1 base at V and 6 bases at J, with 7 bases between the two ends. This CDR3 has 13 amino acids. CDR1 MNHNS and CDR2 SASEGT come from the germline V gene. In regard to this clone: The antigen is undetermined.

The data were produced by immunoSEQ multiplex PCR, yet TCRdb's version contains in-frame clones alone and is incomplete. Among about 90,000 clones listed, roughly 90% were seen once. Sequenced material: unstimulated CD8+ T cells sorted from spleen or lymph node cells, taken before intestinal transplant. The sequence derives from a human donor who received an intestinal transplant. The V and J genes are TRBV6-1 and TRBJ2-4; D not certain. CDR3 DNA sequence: TGTGCCAGCAGTGAAGACACCTTAAACATTCAGTACTTC. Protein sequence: CASSEDTLNIQYF.